Below, 13 T cell receptor beta chains from the same sample are listed, as sequenced in a study of OX40 agonist ivuxolimab in advanced cancers. Libraries were prepared by immunoSEQ multiplex PCR; TCRdb keeps only in-frame clonotypes and omits some of them. The sample includes about 62,000 clones, 80% to 95% of them seen just once. The sample was CD4+ or CD8+ T cells sorted from blood, taken in a trial of the OX40 agonist ivuxolimab. The receptor set was obtained from an adult with an advanced solid tumor such as melanoma, head and neck, liver or kidney cancer.

V is TRBV21-1 and J is TRBJ1-5. TRBV21-1 is annotated as a pseudogene. CDR3 length equals 17 residues. In DNA, the CDR3 is TGTGCCAGCAGCAAAGCGCTATGGCGGGGCAGCAATCAGCCCCAGCATTTT. Protein sequence: CASSKALWRGSNQPQHF.

The V and J genes are TRBV4-1 and TRBJ2-3; D gene ambiguous. CDR1 and CDR2 from the germline V gene are MGHRA and YSYEKL. The CDR3 is 13 residues long. Between the trimmed V and J ends, which lost 0 bases and 11 bases, there was a span of 12 bases. The CDR3 DNA reads as TGCGCCAGCAGCCAAGATGGGGTCAGGCTGCAGTATTTT. Encoded protein: CASSQDGVRLQYF.

The chain couples TRBV11-2 to TRBJ2-2; TRBD1 matches at 8 bases. The germline V gene encodes CDR1 SGHAT and CDR2 FQNNGV. Trimming took 5 bases from V and 6 from J; bases not matched to a gene: 11. This CDR3 has 16 amino acids. The CDR3 bases are TGTGCCAGCAGCGAAACGTGGACAGGGAGTTCCGGGGAGCTGTTTTTT. Encoded protein: CASSETWTGSSGELFF.

This chain links TRBV19 with TRBJ1-5; 8 nucleotides line up with TRBD1. CDR1 is LNHDA, CDR2 SQIVND, per germline (reference sequence). This CDR3 is built from 18 residues. Unmatched junction bases numbered 10, after V lost 3 bases and J lost 0 bases. CDR3 loop: CASSIPDYRGYSNQPQHF. The CDR3 DNA follows: TGTGCCAGTAGTATTCCGGATTACAGGGGGTATAGCAATCAGCCCCAGCATTTT.

The CDR3 is CASRAHGPNEKLFF. For the CDR3, the DNA is TGTGCCAGCAGGGCGCATGGGCCTAATGAAAAACTGTTTTTT. J is TRBJ1-4 and V is TRBV6-5; D is undetermined. Germline V gives CDR1 MNHEY, CDR2 SVGAGI. This CDR3 is 14 amino acids long. V lost 6 bases to trimming and J lost 3 bases, with 11 bases between them.

The V gene is TRBV4-3, the J gene TRBJ1-4, with TRBD1 identical over 7 bases. Germline CDR1 is LGHNA and CDR2 is YSLEER. The CDR3 consists of 16 residues. The V segment lost 5 bases and the J segment 3 bases; nucleotides outside the gene matches: 9. The CDR3 sequence: CASSARTGAANEKLFF. CDR3 sequence (DNA): TGCGCCAGCAGCGCTAGAACAGGGGCCGCTAATGAAAAACTGTTTTTT.

This clone was observed a handful of times. The rearrangement uses TRBV29-1 and TRBJ1-1; no firm D call. Germline CDR1 and CDR2: SQVTM and ANQGSEA. CDR3 length equals 10 residues. The V gene lost 8 bases and the J gene lost 0 bases, with 4 bases spanning the gap. CDR3 nucleotides: TGCAGCACTATGAACACTGAAGCTTTCTTT. It is translated as CSTMNTEAFF.

The rearrangement links TRBV23-1 to TRBJ1-2, with 12 bases fitting TRBD1. TRBV23-1 is an open reading frame, and its role is uncertain. CDR3 length: 19 residues. The ends lost 2 bases at V and 4 bases at J; junction bases unmatched: 14. The CDR3 loop is CASSQPGGTGGERGYGYTF. For the CDR3, the DNA is TGCGCCAGCAGTCAACCCGGGGGGACAGGGGGCGAAAGGGGCTATGGCTACACCTTC.

This rearrangement joins TRBV6-5 to TRBJ2-1; the match to TRBD2 covers 10 bases. Germline V gene lookup returns CDR1 MNHEY and CDR2 SVGAGI. J gave up 3 bases and V 5 bases, and 1 base lay outside the gene matches. The CDR3 has 14 amino acids. The CDR3 protein is CASSLAGVYNEQFF. The CDR3 nucleotides read TGTGCCAGCAGTCTAGCGGGGGTCTACAATGAGCAGTTCTTC.

The chain recombines TRBV29-1 with TRBJ2-1; 9 nucleotides align to TRBD2. Germline V gene lookup returns CDR1 SQVTM and CDR2 ANQGSEA. The CDR3 has 12 residues. The CDR3 reads CSSGGLYNEQFF. As DNA, the CDR3 is TGCAGTAGCGGGGGCCTCTACAATGAGCAGTTCTTC.

This clone showed up just a few times. The CDR3, as DNA: TGCGCCAGCCGCCCGGGACAGGGCGCCGGGGAGCTGTTTTTT. Translated: CASRPGQGAGELFF. V and J are TRBV4-3 and TRBJ2-2, with TRBD1 matching 9 bases. CDR3 length: 14 residues. Germline V gene lookup returns CDR1 LGHNA and CDR2 YSLEER. The trim removed 8 bases at V and 6 bases at J, leaving 7 bases unmatched.

The chain couples TRBV6-6 to TRBJ2-3, with TRBD1 matching 7 bases. Per germline, CDR1 MNHNY and CDR2 SVGAGI (reference sequence). The CDR3 runs 14 residues. J was trimmed by 5 bases and V by 4 bases; bases with no gene match: 6. CDR3 nucleotides: TGTGCCAGCAGTTCCGACAGGGAATTAGATACGCAGTATTTT. Its protein product is CASSSDRELDTQYF.

The sample holds one count of this clone. This rearrangement joins TRBV19 to TRBJ2-5, with TRBD1 matching 9 bases. The CDR3 runs 15 residues. Germline lookup yields CDR1 LNHDA and CDR2 SQIVND (reference sequence). V shed 5 bases and J 5 bases; nucleotides not matched to a gene: 9. CDR3: CASSSHDRGTETQYF. The DNA of the CDR3 is TGTGCCAGTAGTTCCCACGACAGGGGGACGGAGACCCAGTACTTC.